These 10 T cell receptor beta chains originate from one sample sequenced in a study of cytomegalovirus exposure and HLA in healthy donors. PCR involved 60 Vbeta and 13 Jbeta primers. Repertoires were generated with immunoSEQ multiplex PCR, while TCRdb's copy carries only in-frame clones and drops some. The data show about 170,000 clones, with 82% seen just once and approximately 1.6% held by the top ten. Sequencing was done on a sample of PBMCs. The receptors come from a male donor in good health and CMV-seronegative.

This clone has more than one count but fewer than ten. J is TRBJ1-1 and V is TRBV28, with D perhaps TRBD1 (6 bases). In germline, CDR1 is MDHEN, CDR2 SYDVKM. Trimming took off 4 bases at V and 1 base at J, with 7 bases between the two ends. The CDR3 runs 13 residues. The CDR3: CASSSQGNTEAFF. CDR3 DNA sequence: TGTGCCAGCAGTTCACAGGGGAACACTGAAGCTTTCTTT.

The chain combines TRBV2 with TRBJ2-4; 8 nucleotides align to TRBD2. The CDR3 has 15 residues. V lost 8 bases to trimming and J lost 8 bases; unmatched junction nucleotides: 14. Germline CDR1 SNHLY, CDR2 FYNNEI. This CDR3 reads CASDAAGGRRDIQYF. CDR3 sequence (DNA): TGTGCCAGCGATGCCGCGGGCGGGAGGCGAGACATTCAGTACTTC.

The CDR3 bases are TGTGCCAGCAGCCCAAGATTATCGACAATCACCCACGAGCAGTACTTC. This translates into CASSPRLSTITHEQYF. The chain combines TRBV6-4 with TRBJ2-7; no definite D call. The germline V and J ends were trimmed by 6 bases and 5 bases, with 23 bases remaining between them. From germline, CDR1 is MRHNA and CDR2 SNTAGT. The CDR3 loop spans 16 amino acids.

About this clone itself: Since the CDR3 does not end with the conserved phenylalanine or tryptophan, this likely comes from a read error. The DNA is omitted, as the CDR3 cannot be located on it reliably, and the CDR3 follows TCRdb's listing. The CDR3 loop reads CASSLPGVTFL. The chain has TRBV6-5 and TRBJ1-1. Germline V CDR1 and CDR2: MNHEY, SVGAGI. The CDR3 has 11 residues if both end residues are counted.

This chain links TRBV6-5 with TRBJ2-1, with no clear D. CDR1 is MNHEY, CDR2 SVGAGI, per germline. This CDR3 is 12 amino acids long. V gave up 6 bases and J gave up 6 bases, with 9 bases separating them. The CDR3 region is CASSPTTNEQFF. In nucleotides, the CDR3 is TGTGCCAGCAGCCCCACTACCAATGAGCAGTTCTTC.

This clone was recorded a few times. The chain combines TRBV28 with TRBJ2-7, with D perhaps TRBD1 (6 bases). V gave up 6 bases and J gave up 3 bases, with 18 bases separating them. CDR3 length: 15 amino acids. The germline CDR1 and CDR2 sequences are MDHEN and SYDVKM. The CDR3 DNA sequence: TGTGCCAGCAGGACAAGGGGGACGGTGGTCTACGAGCAGTACTTC. Translation gives CASRTRGTVVYEQYF. The full variable domain, with the rest looked up from reference TRBV28 and TRBJ2-7, is DVKVTQSSRYLVKRTGEKVFLECVQDMDHENMFWYRQDPGLGLRLIYFSYDVKMKEKGDIPEGYSVSREKKERFSLILESASTNQTSMYLCASRTRGTVVYEQYFGPGTRLTVT.

V gene TRBV2 combines with J gene TRBJ2-7; D is perhaps TRBD2 (5 bases). Germline V gene sequence: CDR1 SNHLY, CDR2 FYNNEI. The V end lost 7 bases, the J end lost 5 bases, and 15 bases lay between the germline ends. CDR3 length: 13 residues. The CDR3: CASILPAGHEQYF. CDR3 DNA: TGTGCCAGCATTCTCCCTGCGGGTCACGAGCAGTACTTC.

This rearrangement joins TRBV2 to TRBJ2-5, with 7 bases identical to TRBD2. This CDR3 contains 17 residues. Germline V gives CDR1 SNHLY, CDR2 FYNNEI. Trimming took 6 bases from V and 0 from J; bases not matched to a gene: 13. The CDR3 DNA reads TGTGCCAGCAGAGTTAGCGGGCAAATCACGTACCAAGAGACCCAGTACTTC. It is translated as CASRVSGQITYQETQYF.

This rearrangement joins TRBV2 to TRBJ2-2, with a tentative D call TRBD2 (5 bases). Per the germline V gene, CDR1 is SNHLY and CDR2 is FYNNEI. The CDR3 is made up of 13 amino acids. The V gene lost 7 bases and the J gene lost 6 bases, with 12 bases spanning the gap. This CDR3 reads CASKSDGAGELFF. For the CDR3, the DNA is TGTGCCAGCAAATCCGACGGGGCCGGGGAGCTGTTTTTT.

This clone has a handful of counts. V usage is TRBV27 and J usage is TRBJ1-6; D might be TRBD1 (6 bases). V lost 2 bases, J lost 1 base, and 18 bases lay in between. In germline, CDR1 is MNHEY, CDR2 SMNVEV (reference sequence). The CDR3 is made up of 19 amino acids. The CDR3 nucleotides read TGTGCCAGCAGTTTACTGGCACAGGGAGGGTCTTCCTATAATTCACCCCTCCACTTT. Encoded protein: CASSLLAQGGSSYNSPLHF.